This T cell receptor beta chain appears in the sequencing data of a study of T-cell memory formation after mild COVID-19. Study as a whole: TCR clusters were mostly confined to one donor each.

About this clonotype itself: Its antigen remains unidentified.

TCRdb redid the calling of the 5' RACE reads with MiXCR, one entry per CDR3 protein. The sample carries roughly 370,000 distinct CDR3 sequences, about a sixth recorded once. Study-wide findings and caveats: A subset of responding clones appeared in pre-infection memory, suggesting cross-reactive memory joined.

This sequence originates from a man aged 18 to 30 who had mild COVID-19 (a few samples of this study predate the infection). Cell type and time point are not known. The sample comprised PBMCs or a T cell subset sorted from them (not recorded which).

CDR3 amino acids: CAISQGPVGTEAFF. The CDR3 nucleotides read TGTGCCATCAGCCAGGGACCGGTGGGCACTGAAGCTTTCTTT. The genes are TRBV10-3 and TRBJ1-1; a weak D match, TRBD1 (5 bases). This CDR3 is 14 amino acids long. The V gene's germline CDR1 is ENHRY and CDR2 SYGVKD. The V gene lost 6 bases and the J gene lost 4 bases, with 15 bases spanning the gap.